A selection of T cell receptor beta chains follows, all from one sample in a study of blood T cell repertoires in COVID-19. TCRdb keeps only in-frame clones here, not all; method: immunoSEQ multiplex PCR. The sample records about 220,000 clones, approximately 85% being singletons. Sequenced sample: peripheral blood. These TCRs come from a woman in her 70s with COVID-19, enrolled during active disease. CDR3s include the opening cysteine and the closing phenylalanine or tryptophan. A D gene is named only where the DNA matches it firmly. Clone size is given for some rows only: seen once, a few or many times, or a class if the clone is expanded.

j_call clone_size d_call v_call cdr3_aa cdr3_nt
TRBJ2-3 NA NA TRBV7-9 CASSLARVLFTQYF TGTGCCAGCAGCTTAGCCCGCGTTTTATTTACGCAGTATTTT
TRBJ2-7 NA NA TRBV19 CATRAQRANYEQYF TGTGCCACTAGAGCACAGAGAGCTAACTACGAGCAGTACTTC
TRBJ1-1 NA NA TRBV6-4 CASRYRSSDTEAFF TGTGCCAGCAGATACAGGAGTTCGGACACTGAAGCTTTCTTT
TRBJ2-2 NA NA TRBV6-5 CASRTLAGELFF TGTGCCAGCAGAACTCTTGCCGGGGAGCTGTTTTTT
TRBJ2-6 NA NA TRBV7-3 CASSPVGETLSGANVLTF TGTGCCAGCAGCCCTGTCGGGGAGACGCTCTCTGGGGCCAACGTCCTGACTTTC
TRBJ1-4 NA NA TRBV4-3 CASSQTQGKLFF TGCGCCAGCAGCCAAACCCAGGGAAAACTGTTTTTT
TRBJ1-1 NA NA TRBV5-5 CASRSQGLNTEAFF TGTGCCAGCAGGTCACAGGGACTGAACACTGAAGCTTTCTTT
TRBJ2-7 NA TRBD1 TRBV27 CASRPFTGVGEQYF TGTGCCAGCAGACCTTTTACAGGGGTGGGAGAGCAGTACTTC
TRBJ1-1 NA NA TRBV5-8 CASSLADTEAFF TGTGCCAGCAGCTTGGCCGACACTGAAGCTTTCTTT
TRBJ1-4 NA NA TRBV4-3 CASSPQGAIGEKLFF TGCGCCAGCAGCCCGCAGGGCGCGATCGGTGAAAAACTGTTTTTT
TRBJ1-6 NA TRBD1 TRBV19 CASSGTGFSPLHF TGTGCCAGTAGCGGGACAGGGTTTTCACCCCTCCACTTT
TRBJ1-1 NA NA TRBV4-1 CASSQEREHTEAFF TGCGCCAGCAGCCAAGAGAGGGAGCACACTGAAGCTTTCTTT
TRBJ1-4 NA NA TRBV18 CASSPDSNEKLFF TGTGCCAGCTCACCGGACTCCAATGAAAAACTGTTTTTT
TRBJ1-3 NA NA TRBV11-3 CASSLDSGEHSGNTIYF TGTGCCAGCAGCTTAGATTCGGGAGAACACTCTGGAAACACCATATATTTT
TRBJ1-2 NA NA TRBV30 CAWTVGGSANYGYTF TGTGCCTGGACAGTGGGGGGTTCAGCGAACTATGGCTACACCTTC
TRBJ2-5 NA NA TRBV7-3 CASSPNLGRGETQYF TGTGCCAGCAGCCCTAATCTGGGGAGAGGAGAGACCCAGTACTTC
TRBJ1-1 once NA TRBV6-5 CASSYSRQWNTEAFF TGTGCCAGCAGTTACTCCAGACAGTGGAACACTGAAGCTTTCTTT
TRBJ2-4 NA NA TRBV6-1 CASSERGLGKNIQYF TGTGCCAGCAGTGAAAGGGGCCTAGGAAAAAACATTCAGTACTTC
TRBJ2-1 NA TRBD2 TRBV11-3 CASSLAGTSGGEDNEQFF TGTGCCAGCAGCTTAGCCGGGACTAGCGGGGGGGAGGACAATGAGCAGTTCTTC
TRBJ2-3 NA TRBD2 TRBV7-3 CASSPRLGGGTDTQYF TGTGCCAGCAGCCCCCGACTGGGCGGGGGGACAGATACGCAGTATTTT
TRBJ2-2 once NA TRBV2 CASSLNGIQANTGELFF TGTGCCAGCAGCCTTAATGGGATACAGGCTAACACCGGGGAGCTGTTTTTT
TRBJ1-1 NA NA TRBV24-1 CATLFGAGTEAFF TGTGCCACCCTCTTTGGGGCTGGCACTGAAGCTTTCTTT
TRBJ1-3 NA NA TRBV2 CASTEGHSGNTIYF TGTGCCAGCACGGAGGGCCACTCTGGAAACACCATATATTTT
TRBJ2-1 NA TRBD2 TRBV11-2 CASSSWASGGANYNEQFF TGTGCCAGCAGCTCGTGGGCTAGCGGGGGGGCCAACTACAATGAGCAGTTCTTC
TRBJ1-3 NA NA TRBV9 CASSAGTQNSGNTIYF TGTGCCAGCAGCGCCGGGACACAAAACTCTGGAAACACCATATATTTT
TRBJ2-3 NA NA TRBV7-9 CASSLVAGTDTQYF TGTGCCAGCAGCTTAGTGGCGGGGACAGATACGCAGTATTTT
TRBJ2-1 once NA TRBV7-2 CASSLVLDEQFF TGTGCCAGCAGCTTAGTCCTAGATGAGCAGTTCTTC
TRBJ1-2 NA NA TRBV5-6 CASSLAVGEGYTF TGTGCCAGCAGCTTGGCCGTGGGCGAAGGCTACACCTTC
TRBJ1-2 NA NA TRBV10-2 CASSVDRDYGYTF TGCGCCAGCAGTGTCGACAGAGACTATGGCTACACCTTC
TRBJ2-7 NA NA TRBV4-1 CASSHPQGGGSSEQYF TGCGCCAGCAGCCACCCTCAGGGCGGGGGCTCGTCCGAGCAGTACTTC
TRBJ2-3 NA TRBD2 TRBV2 CASSEIGLAGSTDTQYF TGTGCCAGCAGTGAAATCGGACTAGCGGGAAGCACAGATACGCAGTATTTT
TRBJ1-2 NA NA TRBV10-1 CARKYTTRGYGYTF TGCGCCAGGAAGTACACCACCAGGGGTTATGGCTACACCTTC
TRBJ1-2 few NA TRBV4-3 CASSQEVGGANYGYTF TGCGCCAGCAGCCAAGAAGTCGGGGGAGCTAACTATGGCTACACCTTC
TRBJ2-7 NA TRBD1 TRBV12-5 CASGLPPGQGVEQYF TGTGCTAGTGGTTTGCCCCCGGGACAGGGGGTCGAGCAGTACTTC
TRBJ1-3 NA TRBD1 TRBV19 CASSPGQGRGGSGNTIYF TGTGCCAGTAGCCCGGGACAGGGACGTGGTGGCTCTGGAAACACCATATATTTT
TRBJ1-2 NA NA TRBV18 CASSPDQIPGRGYGYTF TGTGCCAGCTCACCAGACCAGATACCCGGCCGGGGGTATGGCTACACCTTC
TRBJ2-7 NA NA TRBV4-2 CASSLKGSVSYEQYF TGTGCCAGCAGCTTAAAAGGCAGCGTCTCCTACGAGCAGTACTTC
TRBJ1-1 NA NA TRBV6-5 CASSYYSSTKNTEAFF TGTGCCAGCAGTTACTACTCCTCGACAAAAAACACTGAAGCTTTCTTT
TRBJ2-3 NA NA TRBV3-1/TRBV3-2 CASSKRGPDTQYF TGTGCCAGCAGCAAAAGGGGCCCAGATACGCAGTATTTT
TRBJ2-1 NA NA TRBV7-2 CASSSTTGYNEQFF TGTGCCAGCAGCTCTACGACAGGTTACAATGAGCAGTTCTTC
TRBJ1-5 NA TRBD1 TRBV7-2 CASSPGQNNQPQHF TGTGCCAGCAGCCCGGGACAGAACAATCAGCCCCAGCATTTT